A selection of T cell receptor beta chains follows, all from one sample in a study of blood T cells in healthy people across ages. MiXCR, run by TCRdb on the 5' RACE reads, gives a single entry per CDR3 protein. The table has around 870,000 distinct CDR3 sequences, 29% seen once; the top ten hold 17%. What was sequenced was blood. The receptor set was obtained from an elderly woman in good health. The CDR3 runs from the conserved cysteine through the conserved F or W. The D gene is left open where the match is weak. Clone size appears in some rows only: once, few, many, or a class for an expanded clone.

cdr3_nt,cdr3_aa,v_call,j_call,clone_size,d_call
TGTGCCAGCAGTCCCAGGGGCCCCTACACAGATACGCAGTATTTT,CASSPRGPYTDTQYF,TRBV27,TRBJ2-3,few,.
TGTGCCAGCAGTTTATCCTCCCGACAGGGAGTGCGGGACGAGCAGTACTTC,CASSLSSRQGVRDEQYF,TRBV27,TRBJ2-7,.,TRBD1
TGTGCCAGCAGTCGACAGGAACAAGAGACCCAGTACTTC,CASSRQEQETQYF,TRBV12-3/TRBV12-4,TRBJ2-5,many,.
TGCAGCGTTGGCAGTGAGACCCAGTACTTC,CSVGSETQYF,TRBV29-1,TRBJ2-5,.,.
TGTGCCAGCATCCCAGGGACAGGCCTCTATAATTCACCCCTCCACTTT,CASIPGTGLYNSPLHF,TRBV2,TRBJ1-6,.,TRBD1
TGCAGTGCTATGGACAGGGGGAAAACTTTCTTT,CSAMDRGKTFF,TRBV20-1,TRBJ1-1,.,TRBD1
TGCGCCAGCAGCCAGAACCCCGTGGGAGCGGGGGCCGTGAACACCGGGGAGCTGTTTTTT,CASSQNPVGAGAVNTGELFF,TRBV4-3,TRBJ2-2,.,TRBD2
TGTGCCAGCACCCTGTACCCCCCGCCCGGCAATGAAAAACTGTTTTTT,CASTLYPPPGNEKLFF,TRBV7-9,TRBJ1-4,many,.
TGCAGTGCTAGAGATTTTTCCAGCGGACAATTTACCTACGAGCAGTACTTC,CSARDFSSGQFTYEQYF,TRBV20-1,TRBJ2-7,.,.
TGTGCCAGCAGCCCAAGGGGACGGCTGAACACTGAAGCTTTCTTT,CASSPRGRLNTEAFF,TRBV9,TRBJ1-1,.,.
TGTGCCAGTTCCGACAGGGCCAACTATGGCTACACCTTC,CASSDRANYGYTF,TRBV12-3/TRBV12-4,TRBJ1-2,many,TRBD1
TGTGCCAGCAGCTTAAGGGCGGGGGGATTCAGTGAGACCCAGTACTTC,CASSLRAGGFSETQYF,TRBV7-2,TRBJ2-5,.,TRBD2
TGCGCCAGCAGCCAAGATAGGCTTTCTCGAAATGAGCAGTTCTTC,CASSQDRLSRNEQFF,TRBV4-1,TRBJ2-1,.,.
TGCGCCAGCCGCTTGGACAATCTCGGGACTGAAGCTTTCTTT,CASRLDNLGTEAFF,TRBV5-1,TRBJ1-1,.,.
TGTGCCAGCAGCTTCTTGACTAGCACAGATACGCAGTATTTT,CASSFLTSTDTQYF,TRBV7-2,TRBJ2-3,many,.
TGTGCCAGCAGCTTAAAGTTCCTCAGAGGGGGCGGAGAGAAAGAGACCCAGTACTTC,CASSLKFLRGGGEKETQYF,TRBV7-9,TRBJ2-5,many,TRBD1
TGTGCCAGCAGTTACTCGGTTCCGAGAAAGACCCAGTACTTC,CASSYSVPRKTQYF,TRBV6-2/TRBV6-3,TRBJ2-5,many,.
TGTGCCAGCAGCTCGAGACTAGCGGGGGTCACAGATACGCAGTATTTT,CASSSRLAGVTDTQYF,TRBV7-2,TRBJ2-3,.,TRBD2
TGTGCCAGCAGCAAACGTGCGGGATGTAATTCACCCCTCCACTTT,CASSKRAGCNSPLHF,TRBV21-1,TRBJ1-6,.,.
TGTGCCAGCAGTTACATCGGACACCCCACCGGGGAGCTGTTTTTT,CASSYIGHPTGELFF,TRBV7-2,TRBJ2-2,few,.
TGTGCCAGCAGCTTAGCGGGTCAGGGTATAAGTGGCTACACCTTC,CASSLAGQGISGYTF,TRBV7-9,TRBJ1-2,many,.
TGTGCCAGCCAAAGGCCAGGCACCTCCTACGAGCAGTACTTC,CASQRPGTSYEQYF,TRBV12-3/TRBV12-4,TRBJ2-7,.,.
TGTGCCAGCAGTTTAGTAGTCCGGAGAGCTTTCTTT,CASSLVVRRAFF,TRBV12-3/TRBV12-4,TRBJ1-1,.,.
TGTGCCAGCAGCACCGGAAGGACTAGCGGGGGGAATCAAGAGACCCAGTACTTC,CASSTGRTSGGNQETQYF,TRBV7-9,TRBJ2-5,many,TRBD2
TGTGCCAGCAGCAAAGCGTGCAGGGCCCCCTACGAGCAGTACTTC,CASSKACRAPYEQYF,TRBV21-1,TRBJ2-7,few,.
TGTGCCAGCACCAAAGATTACTATGGCTACACCTTC,CASTKDYYGYTF,TRBV5-6,TRBJ1-2,.,.
TGTGCCAGCAGTCGGGAGGCCAATACGCGGTATTTT,CASSREANTRYF,TRBV7-2,TRBJ2-3,.,TRBD2
TGCGCCAGCAGCCAAGCGACAGGGGGCTGGGAGCGGTTTTTT,CASSQATGGWERFF,TRBV4-3,TRBJ2-2,once,TRBD1
TGTGCCAGCAGTTTGGGGGGGGGGACTAGCGAGCAGTACTTC,CASSLGGGTSEQYF,TRBV12-3/TRBV12-4,TRBJ2-7,many,TRBD2
TGCAGTGCTAGTAGAGGGGTATTGAACACTGAAGCTTTCTTT,CSASRGVLNTEAFF,TRBV20-1,TRBJ1-1,.,.
TGTGCCAGCAGTGATATGGGACAGGGCTCCGGCTACACCTTC,CASSDMGQGSGYTF,TRBV6-1,TRBJ1-2,many,TRBD1
TGTGCCAGCAGCTTAGATCGGCGTACGCAGTATTTT,CASSLDRRTQYF,TRBV7-2,TRBJ2-3,many,.
TGTGCCAGCAGATTTTCCTACGAGCAGTACTTC,CASRFSYEQYF,TRBV7-2,TRBJ2-7,many,.
TGTGCCAGCATAGGAGGGCTCGACTATGGCTACACCTTC,CASIGGLDYGYTF,TRBV6-2/TRBV6-3,TRBJ1-2,many,.
TGTGCTAGTGGTTTGGCAATGACAGGGGGAGAGAACACTGAAGCTTTCTTT,CASGLAMTGGENTEAFF,TRBV12-5,TRBJ1-1,few,TRBD1
TGTGCCAGCAGGGACAGGGGGCTCAACTCGGAAAAAGCTTTCTTT,CASRDRGLNSEKAFF,TRBV2,TRBJ1-1,.,TRBD1
TGCGCCAGCAGCCAATCTGGGGGAGGCACCTACGAGCAGTACTTC,CASSQSGGGTYEQYF,TRBV4-1,TRBJ2-7,.,.
TGTGCCGGCAGTTACAAGCAGGGAGGCAATCAGCCCCAGCATTTT,CAGSYKQGGNQPQHF,TRBV6-5,TRBJ1-5,few,.
TGCAGTGCTCGCCTAGGGGCAACTAATGAAAAACTGTTTTTT,CSARLGATNEKLFF,TRBV20-1,TRBJ1-4,few,.
TGTGCCAGCAGCTCAAACCGGGACGAGGGACCAAGGAGGGGGCAGTTCTTC,CASSSNRDEGPRRGQFF,TRBV11-2,TRBJ2-1,.,.